The 28 T cell receptor beta chains in this list originate from one sample, sequenced in a study of identical twins. One entry per CDR3 protein, called by TCRdb with MiXCR from the 5' RACE reads. This sample carries around 480,000 distinct CDR3 sequences, approximately 14% of them seen once, and the ten largest clones take around 0.98%. These same records also appear under a second study, on yellow fever vaccine responses in identical twins.

Sample: CD4+ T cells sorted from blood. The receptors come from a woman aged 18-29 years in good health.

The CDR3 region is CSALLTGTEYNSPLHF. DNA of the CDR3: TGCAGTGCTCTTCTAACCGGGACAGAGTATAATTCACCCCTCCACTTT. This chain uses TRBV20-1 with TRBJ1-6, with 7 bases identical to TRBD1. This CDR3 has 16 residues. Germline loops: CDR1 DFQATT, CDR2 SNEGSKA (reference sequence). Trimming took 5 bases from V and 4 from J; bases not matched to a gene: 11.

This clonotype was observed many times. J is TRBJ2-2 and V is TRBV12-3 or TRBV12-4, with D possibly matching TRBD1 (6 bases). V shed 4 bases and J shed 7 bases, with 13 bases lying between them. The CDR3 runs to 14 residues. The CDR3 DNA follows: TGTGCCAGCAGTTCAAAACAGGGAATCGGGGAGCTGTTTTTT. It translates to CASSSKQGIGELFF.

Ten or more counts support this clonotype. The chain joins TRBV20-1 to TRBJ2-1, with 9 bases that match TRBD2. Germline CDR1 is DFQATT and CDR2 is SNEGSKA (reference sequence). The CDR3 contains 12 residues. This CDR3 reads CTLRTSVNEQFF. The CDR3 region has the DNA TGCACCCTACGGACTAGCGTTAATGAGCAGTTCTTC.

This clonotype was picked up a small number of times. The chain couples TRBV29-1 to TRBJ1-1; D not resolved. V lost 3 bases and J 0 bases, leaving 8 bases between the germline ends. The CDR3 loop spans 13 amino acids. CDR1 SQVTM and CDR2 ANQGSEA come from the germline V gene. In DNA form, the CDR3 reads TGCAGCGTTGAGCGACGGCTGAACACTGAAGCTTTCTTT. It encodes CSVERRLNTEAFF.

A few counts support this clonotype. V and J are TRBV2 and TRBJ2-2; 9 positions agree with TRBD1. V trimming: 7 bases; J trimming: 1 base; junction bases outside the gene matches: 4. The CDR3 sequence is 15 residues long. The germline V gene encodes CDR1 SNHLY and CDR2 FYNNEI. The CDR3 is CASTYRGRNTGELFF. The CDR3 bases are TGTGCCAGCACCTACAGGGGGCGGAACACCGGGGAGCTGTTTTTT.

This clonotype was seen more than once but under ten times. The chain has TRBV20-1 and TRBJ2-7; D perhaps matches TRBD2 (6 bases). This CDR3 is built from 11 residues. V lost 4 bases, J lost 7 bases, and 11 bases lay in between. The germline V gene encodes CDR1 DFQATT and CDR2 SNEGSKA (reference sequence). The CDR3 bases are TGCAGTGCTACCCCCGGACTAGAGCAGTACTTC. This translates into CSATPGLEQYF.

This clonotype showed up many times. The CDR3 spells CASSLIGGSTDTQYF. The CDR3 DNA reads as TGTGCCAGCAGTTTAATTGGGGGATCCACAGATACGCAGTATTTT. The rearrangement joins TRBV12-3 or TRBV12-4 to TRBJ2-3, with D perhaps TRBD1 or TRBD2 (5 bases each). The CDR3 is 15 residues long. Between the trimmed V and J ends, which lost 2 bases and 2 bases, there was a span of 11 bases.

This clonotype has more than one count but fewer than ten. V usage is TRBV20-1 and J usage is TRBJ2-2, with 7 bases fitting TRBD2. This CDR3 region has 16 residues. Trimming took 3 bases from V and 0 from J; bases not matched to a gene: 7. Per the germline V gene, CDR1 is DFQATT and CDR2 is SNEGSKA (reference sequence). The CDR3 DNA follows: TGCAGTGCTAGCCGGCCAGCGGGGACGAACACCGGGGAGCTGTTTTTT. Protein: CSASRPAGTNTGELFF.

This clonotype turned up a few times. The V gene is TRBV28, the J gene TRBJ2-7, with 7 positions matching TRBD1. Trimming at V came to 5 bases and at J to 3 bases, leaving 7 bases not matched to a gene. The CDR3 covers 14 residues. Germline lookup yields CDR1 MDHEN and CDR2 SYDVKM. The CDR3, as DNA: TGTGCCAGCAGTAGACAGGGAGTACGCTACGAGCAGTACTTC. Translation: CASSRQGVRYEQYF.

V usage is TRBV7-8 and J usage is TRBJ1-5; no reliable D call. Trimming shortened V by 5 bases and J by 0 bases, and 14 bases separated the two germline ends. The CDR3 runs to 16 residues. The germline V gene encodes CDR1 SGHVS and CDR2 FQNEAQ. DNA for the CDR3: TGTGCCAGCAGCCCCATTGCGGAGGATAGCAATCAGCCCCAGCATTTT. Its protein product is CASSPIAEDSNQPQHF. Full variable domain (missing parts from reference TRBV7-8 and TRBJ1-5): GAGVSQSPRYKVAKRGQDVALRCDPISGHVSLFWYQQALGQGPEFLTYFQNEAQLDKSGLPSDRFFAERPEGSVSTLKIQRTQQEDSAVYLCASSPIAEDSNQPQHFGDGTRLSIL.

This clonotype was counted between two and nine times. The V gene is TRBV29-1, the J gene TRBJ2-3, with TRBD1 matching over 7 bases. Germline CDR1 is SQVTM and CDR2 is ANQGSEA. V shed 5 bases, J shed 3 bases, and the junction held 14 bases outside the gene matches. This CDR3 is 16 amino acids long. The CDR3 here is CSVSFLVGRGTDTQYF. In DNA form, the CDR3 reads TGCAGCGTTTCTTTCCTGGTGGGCAGGGGGACAGATACGCAGTATTTT.

A few counts support this clonotype. V and J are TRBV20-1 and TRBJ2-3, with 10 bases identical to TRBD2. V trimming: 4 bases; J trimming: 4 bases; junction bases outside the gene matches: 8. Germline V gene lookup returns CDR1 DFQATT and CDR2 SNEGSKA (reference sequence). This CDR3 spans 15 amino acids. The CDR3 nucleotides are TGCAGTGCTATGAGGACTAGCGGCACATCAGATACGCAGTATTTT. This gives the protein CSAMRTSGTSDTQYF.

The V call is TRBV20-1, the J call TRBJ2-1; 7 nucleotides align to TRBD2. CDR1 and CDR2 (germline): DFQATT, SNEGSKA (reference sequence). Germline trimming cut 3 bases from V and 6 bases from J; bases unmatched to any gene: 11. The CDR3 runs 15 residues. This CDR3 is CSARMGEGRVNEQFF. The DNA for the CDR3 is TGCAGTGCTAGGATGGGGGAGGGCCGGGTCAATGAGCAGTTCTTC.

The sample holds a few counts of this clonotype. The rearrangement links TRBV20-1 to TRBJ2-7, with D perhaps matching TRBD1 (5 bases). Trimming removed 5 bases at V and 0 bases at J, with 11 bases between. CDR3 length: 13 amino acids. Germline CDR1 is DFQATT and CDR2 is SNEGSKA (reference sequence). The CDR3 bases are TGCAGTGCTTTGGACACCAGCTCCTACGAGCAGTACTTC. Translating it yields CSALDTSSYEQYF.

CDR3 in DNA: TGTGCCAGCAGCCGCCGGGACAACTCCTACGAGCAGTACTTC. Translation: CASSRRDNSYEQYF. The V gene is TRBV5-5, the J gene TRBJ2-7; TRBD1 might be the D (6 bases). Trimming took 4 bases from V and 0 from J, leaving 11 bases between them. The CDR3 sequence is 14 residues long. The germline V gene encodes CDR1 SGHKS and CDR2 YYEKEE (reference sequence).

This chain's CDR3 is CASCISTGNGELFF. CDR3 nucleotides: TGTGCCAGTTGTATAAGCACGGGGAACGGGGAGCTGTTTTTT. The chain has TRBV6-1 and TRBJ2-2, with D perhaps TRBD2 (5 bases). With 9 bases removed from V and 7 bases from J, the gap between germline ends came to 18 bases. Germline V lookup: CDR1 MNHNS, CDR2 SASEGT. The length of the CDR3 is 14 residues.

This chain connects TRBV5-1 to TRBJ2-1; D possibly corresponds to TRBD2 (6 bases). The CDR3 is 19 residues long. Per germline, CDR1 SGHRS and CDR2 YFSETQ. V was shortened by 0 bases and J by 0 bases, with 19 bases between the two germline ends. The CDR3 loop reads CASSLGLEVRASSYNEQFF. CDR3 in DNA: TGCGCCAGCAGCTTGGGACTAGAGGTGAGGGCAAGCTCCTACAATGAGCAGTTCTTC.

This clonotype has only a few counts. The V call is TRBV24-1, the J call TRBJ2-4; TRBD2 aligns across 7 bases. This CDR3 comprises 16 residues. The junction had 5 bases not matched to a gene; V was cut back by 4 bases and J by 0 bases. The V gene's germline CDR1 is KGHDR and CDR2 SFDVKD. CDR3 sequence: CATSEAGTLAKNIQYF. CDR3 coding DNA: TGTGCCACCAGTGAAGCGGGAACGCTAGCCAAAAACATTCAGTACTTC.

The chain joins TRBV3-1 to TRBJ2-5; D gene ambiguous. In germline, CDR1 is LGHDT, CDR2 YNNKEL (reference sequence). Trimming removed 1 base at V and 3 bases at J, with 9 bases between. The CDR3 spans 14 residues. Written as DNA, the CDR3 is TGTGCCAGCAGCCAAGGGTATGGGAAAGAGACCCAGTACTTC. Protein product: CASSQGYGKETQYF.

This clonotype was recorded many times. V is TRBV5-6 and J is TRBJ2-2; D uncertain. The germline V gene encodes CDR1 SGHDT and CDR2 YYEEEE. The CDR3 extends over 15 amino acids. Between the trimmed V and J ends, which lost 5 bases and 4 bases, there was a span of 15 bases. CDR3 in DNA: TGTGCCAGCAGTCTCGACAAGGCGGTCACCGGGGAGCTGTTTTTT. Amino acids: CASSLDKAVTGELFF.

This clonotype was detected many times. The chain links TRBV28 to TRBJ2-3; 10 bases match TRBD1. The length of the CDR3 is 13 residues. Germline assignment: CDR1 MDHEN and CDR2 SYDVKM. Unmatched junction bases numbered 1, after V lost 6 bases and J lost 4 bases. The CDR3 loop reads CASRDRGSDTQYF. In DNA, the CDR3 is TGTGCCAGCAGGGACAGGGGGTCAGATACGCAGTATTTT. Drawing the rest from reference TRBV28 and TRBJ2-3, the complete variable domain is DVKVTQSSRYLVKRTGEKVFLECVQDMDHENMFWYRQDPGLGLRLIYFSYDVKMKEKGDIPEGYSVSREKKERFSLILESASTNQTSMYLCASRDRGSDTQYFGPGTRLTVL.

This clonotype was recorded many times. This rearrangement joins TRBV6-2 or TRBV6-3 to TRBJ2-2; D unclear. Trimming pared 5 bases from V and 2 bases from J, leaving 0 bases between. CDR3 length equals 11 residues. CDR1 MNHEY and CDR2 SVGEGT come from the germline V gene. The CDR3 here is CASSNTGELFF. Written as DNA, the CDR3 is TGTGCCAGCAGTAACACCGGGGAGCTGTTTTTT.

This clonotype has just a few counts. This sequence joins TRBV20-1 and TRBJ1-6, with D possibly matching TRBD1 (5 bases). V shed 4 bases and J shed 7 bases, with 8 bases lying between them. This CDR3 contains 12 residues. In germline, CDR1 is DFQATT, CDR2 SNEGSKA (reference sequence). DNA for the CDR3: TGCAGTGCTATTAGGGGCAATTCACCCCTCCACTTT. Protein: CSAIRGNSPLHF.

This clonotype was counted a few times. J is TRBJ2-3 and V is TRBV5-1; no firm D call. The CDR3 spans 15 residues. Trimming cost V 3 bases and J 3 bases, with 14 bases left between them. Looked up from germline, CDR1 is SGHRS and CDR2 is YFSETQ. CDR3 coding DNA: TGCGCCAGCAGCTCGTCTATTTCCCTGACAGATACGCAGTATTTT. As protein: CASSSSISLTDTQYF. The full variable domain, in which reference TRBV5-1 and TRBJ2-3 provide the parts outside the CDR3, is KAGVTQTPRYLIKTRGQQVTLSCSPISGHRSVSWYQQTPGQGLQFLFEYFSETQRNKGNFPGRFSGRQFSNSRSEMNVSTLELGDSALYLCASSSSISLTDTQYFGPGTRLTVL.

The rearrangement links TRBV2 to TRBJ1-1, with D uncertain. Germline values: CDR1 SNHLY, CDR2 FYNNEI. The length of the CDR3 is 13 residues. The germline V and J ends were trimmed by 1 base and 0 bases, with 3 bases remaining between them. The CDR3 nucleotides are TGTGCCAGCAGTGAAGAGTTGAACACTGAAGCTTTCTTT. Translating it yields CASSEELNTEAFF.

This rearrangement joins TRBV28 to TRBJ1-2; D is undetermined. Trimming pared 6 bases from V and 5 bases from J, leaving 7 bases between. Per germline, CDR1 MDHEN and CDR2 SYDVKM. The CDR3 runs 11 residues. CDR3: CASSWLYGYTF. CDR3 coding DNA: TGTGCCAGCAGCTGGTTGTATGGCTACACCTTC.

This clonotype has just a few counts. The rearrangement joins TRBV7-6 to TRBJ2-2, with D possibly matching TRBD2 (7 bases). Trimming took 7 bases from V and 2 from J, leaving 23 bases between them. The CDR3 runs 18 residues. Germline CDR1 reads SGHVS; CDR2 reads FNYEAQ. In nucleotides, the CDR3 is TGTGCCAGCAAAAAGACGAGGGGGGGCCTCCTTAACACCGGGGAGCTGTTTTTT. Its translation is CASKKTRGGLLNTGELFF.

In this sample, this clonotype turned up a few times. V usage is TRBV5-1 and J usage is TRBJ2-6; D gene unclear. The CDR3 contains 15 residues. The ends were cut back, 1 base at V and 4 bases at J, with 9 bases in the middle. The germline gives CDR1 SGHRS, CDR2 YFSETQ. The CDR3 sequence is CASSLRVSGANVLTF. CDR3 bases: TGCGCCAGCAGCTTGAGGGTTTCGGGGGCCAACGTCCTGACTTTC.